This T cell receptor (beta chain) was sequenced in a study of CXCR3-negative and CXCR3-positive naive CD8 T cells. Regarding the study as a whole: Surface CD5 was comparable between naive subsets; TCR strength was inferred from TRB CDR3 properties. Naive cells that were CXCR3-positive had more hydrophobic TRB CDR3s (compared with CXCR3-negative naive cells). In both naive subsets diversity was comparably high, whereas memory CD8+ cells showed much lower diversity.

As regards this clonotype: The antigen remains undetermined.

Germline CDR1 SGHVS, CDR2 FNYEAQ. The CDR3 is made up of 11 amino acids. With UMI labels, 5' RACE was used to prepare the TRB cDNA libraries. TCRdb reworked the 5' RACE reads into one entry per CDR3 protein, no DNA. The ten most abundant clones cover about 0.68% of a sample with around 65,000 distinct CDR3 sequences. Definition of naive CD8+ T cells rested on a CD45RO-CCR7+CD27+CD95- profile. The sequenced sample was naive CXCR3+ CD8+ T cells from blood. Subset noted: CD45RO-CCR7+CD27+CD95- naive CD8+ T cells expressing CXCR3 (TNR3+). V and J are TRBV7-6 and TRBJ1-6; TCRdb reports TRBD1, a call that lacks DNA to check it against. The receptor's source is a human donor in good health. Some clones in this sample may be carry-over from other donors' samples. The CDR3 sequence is CASSYGGPLHF.